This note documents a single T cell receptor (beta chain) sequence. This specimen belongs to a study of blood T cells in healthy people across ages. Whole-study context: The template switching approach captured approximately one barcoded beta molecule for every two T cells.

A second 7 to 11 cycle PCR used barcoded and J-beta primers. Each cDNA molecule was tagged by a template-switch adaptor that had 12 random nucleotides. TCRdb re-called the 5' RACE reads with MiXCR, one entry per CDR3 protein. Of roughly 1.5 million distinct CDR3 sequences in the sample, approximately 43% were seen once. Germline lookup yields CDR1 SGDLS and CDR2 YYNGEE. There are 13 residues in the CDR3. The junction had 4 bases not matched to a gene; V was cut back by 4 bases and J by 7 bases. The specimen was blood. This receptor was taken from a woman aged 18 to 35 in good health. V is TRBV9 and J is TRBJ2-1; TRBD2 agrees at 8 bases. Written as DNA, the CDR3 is TGTGCCAGCAGCACGGGGGGGCCTAATGAGCAGTTCTTC. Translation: CASSTGGPNEQFF.